Listed below are T cell receptor beta chains from one sample, sequenced in a study of blood T cell repertoires in COVID-19. Profiling relied on immunoSEQ multiplex PCR, and the TCRdb table lists in-frame clones only, not all of them. The data show roughly 180,000 clones, around 89% seen once. Sequenced: peripheral blood. Receptors originate from a woman aged 25 to 39 with acute or convalescent COVID-19. CDR3s include the opening cysteine and the closing phenylalanine or tryptophan.

length,V,CDR3
14,TRBV5-1,CASSLESASVTQYF
14,TRBV28,CASTPDRRGGELFF
15,TRBV14,CASSQAGTGIKGQYF
13,TRBV11-3,CASSSNAIGTQYF
12,TRBV29-1,CSAITLGNTIYF
13,TRBV5-4,CASSSGITSTAYF
14,TRBV5-4,CASSLAKNTDTQYF
14,TRBV30,CAWSTGGPIYEQYF
14,TRBV11-3,CASSYRPSGNTIYF
14,TRBV7-8,CASSDLGTLNEQFF
16,TRBV5-1,CASSFGPQGAGTEAFF
16,TRBV5-1,CASSLMGGQLGEKLFF
17,TRBV11-3,CASSSTLSGRGAYEQYF
15,TRBV5-5,CASSWRDGTINEQFF
11,TRBV2,CASPGVYGYTF
13,TRBV28,CASSLSNFNEQFF
16,TRBV4-2,CASSQDSGSASGELFF
15,TRBV28,CASSLGDYSADEQFF
13,TRBV11-2,CASSFGVSDTQYF
14,TRBV5-1,CASSFAGGGETQYF
11,TRBV20-1,CSAGRLPEAFF
11,TRBV20-1,CSARLAREQYF
14,TRBV9,CASSVGQGGNTIYF
13,TRBV2,CARGTSDSYEQYF
13,TRBV9,CASSQGPNTEAFF
14,TRBV7-2,CASSFGTGGYEQYF
14,TRBV6-5,CASSGVVRYNEQFF
11,TRBV20-1,CSARDGGIWGF
14,TRBV28,CASSPQWSNQPQHF
14,TRBV10-3,CAISLAGGTDTQYF
13,TRBV7-2,CASSLLGPDEQFF
12,TRBV7-6,CASSLGADTQYF
12,TRBV24-1,CATSQTGYEAFF
14,TRBV5-1,CASSENVGIYEQYF
15,TRBV6-5,CASNRGSYSNQPQHF
13,TRBV5-5,CASSSVLAGELFF
12,TRBV28,CASSLDRYGYTF
13,TRBV2,CASAYSSGNTIYF
14,TRBV19,CASSPTEYIYGYTF
14,TRBV19,CASRYLGEGTEAFF
11,TRBV6-5,CASRTSYTQYF
15,TRBV2,CASSILAGATDTQYF
12,TRBV6-6,CASYRGGTEAFF
15,TRBV30,CAWSVPGQRGYGYTF
14,TRBV5-1,CASSLAGVGETQYF
14,TRBV18,CASSPGQAQETQYF
14,TRBV24-1,CATSDPRTAGAQYF
14,TRBV19,CASSPGQRINEQFF
15,TRBV4-1,CASSPPFSDNSPLHF
14,TRBV5-5,CASSLSWATDEQFF
11,TRBV28,CASSLGGGLYF
13,TRBV5-1,CASSLWGDQPQHF
14,TRBV27,CASSPGTVTGELFF
11,TRBV27,CASEVSYEQYF
12,TRBV2,CASSVLTDTQYF
13,TRBV28,CASGTRVNTEAFF
14,TRBV5-1,CASSFRDSTDTQYF